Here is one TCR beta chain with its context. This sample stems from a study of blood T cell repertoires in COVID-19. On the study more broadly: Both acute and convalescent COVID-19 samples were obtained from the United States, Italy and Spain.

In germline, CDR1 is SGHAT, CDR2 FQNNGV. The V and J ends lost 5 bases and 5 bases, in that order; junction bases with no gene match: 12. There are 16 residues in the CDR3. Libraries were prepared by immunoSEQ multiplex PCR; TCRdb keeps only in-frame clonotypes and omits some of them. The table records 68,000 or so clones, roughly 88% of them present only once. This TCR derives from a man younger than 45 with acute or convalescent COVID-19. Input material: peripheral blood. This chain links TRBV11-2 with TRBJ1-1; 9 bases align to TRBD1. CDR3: CASSLGQGRIETEAFF. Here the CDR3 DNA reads TGTGCCAGCAGCCTCGGACAGGGGAGGATAGAAACTGAAGCTTTCTTT.